The text below deals with one T cell receptor beta chain. Its antigen is undetermined. CDR3 size: 16 residues. Germline V gene data show CDR1 as LGHNA and CDR2 as YSLEER. V was pared by 3 bases and J by 0 bases, with 12 bases between. The data originate from a study of shared clonotypes between healthy human individuals. In the authors' workflow: Junction-only sequences produced by ImmunoSEQ had no quality scores, so filtering differed. Sequencing used immunoSEQ multiplex PCR; TCRdb keeps in-frame clones, though not all of them. V, J and clone size are taken as reported in that table, and D and trimming were inferred from the DNA itself. The table has approximately 2.5 million clones, just over 90% seen once; the top ten hold over 0.12%. Overall study findings and caveats: Generally, naive subsets came out with larger estimated richness than memory subsets. Shared clonotypes: approximately 5.3% naive CD4, about 4% naive CD8, 2% to 2.5% memory CD4, approximately 0.4% memory CD8.

The V and J genes are TRBV4-3 and TRBJ2-4; D not certain. The clonotype was recovered from a man younger than 30 in good health. Sequencing used naive CD4+ T cells sorted from blood. Subset described: CD45RA+ positively selected. Written as DNA, the CDR3 is TGCGCCAGCAGCCAGGCTGTCGATCTAGCCAAAAACATTCAGTACTTC. Translated, it gives CASSQAVDLAKNIQYF.